The source of this T cell receptor beta chain is a study of graft-versus-host responses after intestinal transplantation. Study context: In this cohort, recipients had multivisceral, liver-intestinal, or isolated intestinal transplants. All recipients were given anti-thymocyte globulin induction, and tacrolimus and steroids were then administered for roughly three years.

The CDR3 is 15 residues long. The V gene lost 2 bases and the J gene lost 1 base, with 10 bases spanning the gap. Germline CDR1 MNHNS, CDR2 SASEGT. Regarding the study as a whole: The recipient marrow held GvH clones, and some of them showed up first in ileum or blood.

TCRdb keeps only in-frame clones here, not all; method: immunoSEQ multiplex PCR. The table shows tens of thousands of clones, with roughly 89% occurring only once. In this sample, this clone turned up once. Its antigen is currently unknown. This chain connects TRBV6-1 to TRBJ2-3, with a possible D match to TRBD2 (5 bases). The source is a human patient who received an intestinal transplant, so some T cells may come from the graft donor. The sequencing here drew on bone marrow, taken 700 to 850 days after intestinal transplantation. The CDR3 DNA follows: TGTGCCAGCAGTGAACTAGGCGGGCGCACAGATACGCAGTATTTT. The encoded protein is CASSELGGRTDTQYF.